The clone carrying this T cell receptor (beta chain) was recorded at least ten times. Its antigen is not known. This sample is part of a study of CD8 T cells in ankylosing spondylitis. General study results and limits: Clones linked to disease were reported to show significant enrichment in matched ankylosing spondylitis synovial fluid.

The CDR3 sequence is 11 residues long. Trimming removed 4 bases from V and 8 bases from J, with 5 bases in between. Germline values: CDR1 KGHDR, CDR2 SFDVKD. For TCR beta, libraries came from quantitative 5'-RACE with molecular barcodes. Using its own MiXCR run on the 5' RACE reads, TCRdb lists one record per CDR3 protein. In the table there are around 99,000 distinct CDR3 sequences, 8.8% of which are singletons. Sequenced sample: blood, either unsorted or a sorted T cell fraction (not recorded which). The chain joins TRBV24-1 to TRBJ2-1; D is ambiguous. The receptor was isolated from a male donor with ankylosing spondylitis or in good health (not recorded which). The CDR3 DNA follows: TGTGCCACCAGTGAGGGCTATGAGCAGTTCTTC. Translation gives CATSEGYEQFF.